This T cell receptor beta chain was sequenced for a study of T cell responses to AZD1222 COVID-19 vaccine. With regard to this clone: The antigen remains unidentified.

Study results and limitations: Spike-specific TCRs gained breadth and depth after people received two AZD1222 doses.

The CDR3 sequence is 14 residues long. The germline gives CDR1 LGHDT, CDR2 YNNKEL (reference sequence). J lost 0 bases, V lost 5 bases, and 3 bases had no gene match. Clones were read by immunoSEQ multiplex PCR, and TCRdb kept only the in-frame ones, dropping some. The sample contains some 99,000 clones, about 90% of which appear only once. The clonotype was recovered from an adult in good health. V is TRBV3-1 (or the pseudogene TRBV3-2) and J is TRBJ1-1, with 7 positions matching TRBD1. The sequences come from peripheral blood, collected on day 0 of AZD1222 vaccination. DNA for the CDR3: TGTGCCAGCAGCTGGGACAGCCTGAACACTGAAGCTTTCTTT. It yields the protein CASSWDSLNTEAFF.